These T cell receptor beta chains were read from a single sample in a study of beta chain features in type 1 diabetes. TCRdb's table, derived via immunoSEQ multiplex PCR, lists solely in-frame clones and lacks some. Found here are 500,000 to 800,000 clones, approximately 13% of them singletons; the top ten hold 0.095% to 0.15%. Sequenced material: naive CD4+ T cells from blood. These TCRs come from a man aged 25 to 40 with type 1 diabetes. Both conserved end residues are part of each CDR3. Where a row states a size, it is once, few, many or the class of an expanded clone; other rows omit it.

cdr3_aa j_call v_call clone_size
CASSTYARGEQYF TRBJ2-7 TRBV11-2 few
CASSQSTANTEAFF TRBJ1-1 TRBV4-3 -
CASSMSRTEDYEQYF TRBJ2-7 TRBV19 -
CASSPGTGAFYEQYF TRBJ2-7 TRBV28 few
CAWSPGLAFTDTQYF TRBJ2-3 TRBV30 -
CASSPPGDTYYEQYF TRBJ2-7 TRBV18 few
CASSFAGSNQPQHF TRBJ1-5 TRBV11-2 few
CASSSGGPEETQYF TRBJ2-5 TRBV5-1 -
CSAKGFGEAFF TRBJ1-1 TRBV20-1 few
CASSWGGTDTQYF TRBJ2-3 TRBV7-3 few
CASSIAGLNGYTF TRBJ1-2 TRBV19 many
CASSQTRDQPQHF TRBJ1-5 TRBV4-1 -
CATSRDGTGQNEQFF TRBJ2-1 TRBV15 few
CASSLVSGGPDTQYF TRBJ2-3 TRBV7-2 few
CASSLGTGHGELFF TRBJ2-2 TRBV7-2 few
CASRVNSDLSYEQYF TRBJ2-7 TRBV6-1 -
CASATQGRPIYEQYF TRBJ2-7 TRBV5-1 -
CASSAIQGVNTGELFF TRBJ2-2 TRBV6-1 -
CASSLGLEPYEQYF TRBJ2-7 TRBV5-1 -
CASKGGRERHEAFF TRBJ1-1 TRBV27 -
CASSLGGQNHNQPQHF TRBJ1-5 TRBV6-6 -
CASSPQQAVYNEQFF TRBJ2-1 TRBV6-5 few
CASSMDRTYGYTF TRBJ1-2 TRBV5-1 few
CASSAPTGRKRQPQHF TRBJ1-5 TRBV7-8 -
CASSRGSGGSYEQYF TRBJ2-7 TRBV14 once
CASSLLQTNSYEQYF TRBJ2-7 TRBV5-4 -
CASSRLGGQPNSPLHF TRBJ1-6 TRBV5-4 -
CASSVASGGAVDTQYF TRBJ2-3 TRBV9 -
CASSSQGTSGNTIYF TRBJ1-3 TRBV7-9 -
CASSPDVWSYEQYF TRBJ2-7 TRBV6-5 few
CASSPRSLQETQYF TRBJ2-5 TRBV11-2 -
CASSSSIVRNHEQYF TRBJ2-7 TRBV27 few
CASSLPWNEQFF TRBJ2-1 TRBV7-2 few
CASSRPDSYNEQFF TRBJ2-1 TRBV6-5 -
CSVPGTSGGSTDTQYF TRBJ2-3 TRBV29-1 -
CASSPQQKGPEAFF TRBJ1-1 TRBV13 -
CSAGEFNEQFF TRBJ2-1 TRBV29-1 -
CASSYGQNNEKLFF TRBJ1-4 TRBV6-6 -
CASSLAEASGNEKLFF TRBJ1-4 TRBV5-1 -
CASSLSPTGNTIYF TRBJ1-3 TRBV28 few
CATSLNGRRTQYF TRBJ2-5 TRBV7-2 few
CSVRLRGTSGYNEQFF TRBJ2-1 TRBV29-1 -
CASSDPNRYEQYF TRBJ2-7 TRBV25-1 few
CASRDTLLVRDTQYF TRBJ2-3 TRBV6-1 few
CASSLEGTGNYNEQFF TRBJ2-1 TRBV11-2 -
CASSLAGAGVDNEQFF TRBJ2-1 TRBV7-7 -
CASSPGHPPVGYTF TRBJ1-2 TRBV4-1 few
CASSLASASGVAYEQYF TRBJ2-7 TRBV7-2 -
CASSVDKTGGPDTQYF TRBJ2-3 TRBV9 -
CASSILTGRRDTQYF TRBJ2-3 TRBV28 many
CASSSGAGRGEQYF TRBJ2-7 TRBV7-2 -
CASSPTGTFRVGYTF TRBJ1-2 TRBV19 -
CASSEDGVNTGELFF TRBJ2-2 TRBV2 few
CAISEISLLEQFF TRBJ2-1 TRBV10-3 -
CASSFSWGLETQYF TRBJ2-5 TRBV7-2 -
CASSLGTGTYEQYF TRBJ2-7 TRBV7-2 few
CASSTSGLYGYTF TRBJ1-2 TRBV9 few